This entry lists 10 T cell receptor beta chains sequenced from one sample in a study of blood T cells in healthy people across ages. Next came a second PCR, run for about 6 to 11 cycles, which used a sample-barcoded 5' primer along with a J-beta primer mix. TCRdb analysed the 5' RACE reads with MiXCR anew, one entry per CDR3 protein. The data show 950,000 to 1,200,000 distinct CDR3 sequences, with under 40% seen just once and less than 15% held by the top ten. The sample taken for sequencing was blood. These receptors all stem from a man younger than 35 in good health.

This clonotype was observed a handful of times. The rearrangement joins TRBV7-9 to TRBJ2-3; D could derive from TRBD1 or TRBD2 (6 bases each). CDR3 length: 16 residues. CDR1 and CDR2 from the germline V gene are SEHNR and FQNEAQ (reference sequence). The V end lost 5 bases, the J end lost 0 bases, and 15 bases lay between the germline ends. CDR3 in DNA: TGTGCCAGCAGCCATCCCCAGGGGACTAGCACAGATACGCAGTATTTT. It codes for CASSHPQGTSTDTQYF.

The chain carries TRBV20-1 and TRBJ1-6, with D hard to call. The CDR3 has 16 residues. CDR1 and CDR2 from the germline V gene are DFQATT and SNEGSKA (reference sequence). V lost 0 bases and J 2 bases, leaving 11 bases between the germline ends. Written as DNA, the CDR3 is TGCAGTGCTAGAGATCGGAAGGAGGCCTATAATTCACCCCTCCACTTT. Translation gives CSARDRKEAYNSPLHF.

J is TRBJ2-1 and V is TRBV15, with D possibly matching TRBD2 (5 bases). With 0 bases removed from V and 0 bases from J, the gap between germline ends came to 9 bases. The CDR3 is 16 residues long. In germline, CDR1 is LNHNV, CDR2 YYDKDF (reference sequence). CDR3 DNA: TGTGCCACCAGCAGAGATAGGGAGAGCTCCTACAATGAGCAGTTCTTC. Protein sequence: CATSRDRESSYNEQFF.

The genes are TRBV10-3 and TRBJ1-5, with a possible D match to TRBD1 (6 bases). With 0 bases removed from V and 6 bases from J, the gap between germline ends came to 15 bases. CDR1 ENHRY and CDR2 SYGVKD come from the germline V gene. The CDR3 is 16 residues long. The CDR3 region is CAISESTGKGVQPQHF. The CDR3 DNA reads TGTGCCATCAGTGAGTCTACAGGGAAAGGAGTTCAGCCCCAGCATTTT.

The chain is built from TRBV29-1 and TRBJ2-7, with D maybe TRBD1 (6 bases). The CDR3 length is 14 residues. Germline CDR1 and CDR2: SQVTM and ANQGSEA. V lost 4 bases to trimming and J lost 2 bases, with 15 bases between them. CDR3 protein: CSVATEAGAYEQYF. The CDR3 DNA follows: TGCAGCGTTGCAACCGAGGCAGGGGCCTACGAGCAGTACTTC.

This clonotype was observed a handful of times. The chain combines TRBV11-2 with TRBJ2-3; D may correspond to TRBD1 or TRBD2 (5 bases each). The CDR3 length is 16 residues. From germline, CDR1 is SGHAT and CDR2 FQNNGV. The V gene lost 6 bases and the J gene lost 0 bases, with 16 bases spanning the gap. The CDR3 DNA is TGTGCCAGCAGAACTACCGGGGCCCTAAGCACAGATACGCAGTATTTT. As protein: CASRTTGALSTDTQYF. The full variable domain, with the rest looked up from reference TRBV11-2 and TRBJ2-3, is EAGVAQSPRYKIIEKRQSVAFWCNPISGHATLYWYQQILGQGPKLLIQFQNNGVVDDSQLPKDRFSAERLKGVDSTLKIQPAKLEDSAVYLCASRTTGALSTDTQYFGPGTRLTVL.

This clonotype was seen once. The junction differs from germline at one of its ends, possibly a read error. The V and J genes are TRBV5-1 and TRBJ2-2, with D possibly matching TRBD2 (5 bases). Germline CDR1 SGHRS, CDR2 YFSETQ. The CDR3 runs to 14 residues. The CDR3 loop reads CASSLSVNTGKLFF. CDR3 DNA: TGCGCCAGCAGCTTGTCCGTGAACACCGGGAAGCTGTTTTTT.

A note on this clonotype: The CDR3 does not close with the conserved phenylalanine or tryptophan, likely indicating a read error. The chain uses TRBV4-3 and TRBJ2-1; D is unclear. In germline, CDR1 is LGHNA, CDR2 YSLEER. Trimming took off 3 bases at V and 8 bases at J, with 8 bases between the two ends. The CDR3 consists of 12 residues. The CDR3 loop reads CASSQLADEQFL. In DNA form, the CDR3 reads TGCGCCAGCAGCCAGTTAGCAGATGAGCAGTTCCTC.

This chain connects TRBV14 to TRBJ1-6; no definite D call. Germline V gene data show CDR1 as SGHDN and CDR2 as FVKESK. V was clipped by 0 bases and J by 5 bases, with 8 bases between them. The CDR3 loop spans 15 amino acids. The CDR3 spells CASSQDGVNNSPLHF. CDR3 coding DNA: TGTGCCAGCAGCCAAGACGGGGTAAATAATTCACCCCTCCACTTT.

This clonotype was detected a few times. The V gene is TRBV28, the J gene TRBJ1-6; weak D call: TRBD1 (6 bases). CDR1 is MDHEN and CDR2 is SYDVKM in the germline V gene. The V and J ends lost 5 bases and 8 bases respectively, with 10 bases between them. The CDR3 runs to 13 residues. The CDR3 loop reads CASSQGNDSPLHF. CDR3 coding DNA: TGTGCCAGCAGTCAGGGGAATGATTCACCCCTCCACTTT. Filled out from reference TRBV28 and TRBJ1-6, the complete variable domain reads DVKVTQSSRYLVKRTGEKVFLECVQDMDHENMFWYRQDPGLGLRLIYFSYDVKMKEKGDIPEGYSVSREKKERFSLILESASTNQTSMYLCASSQGNDSPLHFGNGTRLTVT.